The clone carrying this TCR beta chain was recorded once. The data stem from a study of blood T cell repertoires in COVID-19. The wider study: The United States, Italy and Spain provided the acute and convalescent COVID-19 samples.

Method: immunoSEQ multiplex PCR; TCRdb's copy keeps in-frame clones and lacks some. The profile shows roughly 100,000 clones, roughly nine tenths of them singletons. This CDR3 is 15 amino acids long. V was pared by 4 bases and J by 2 bases, with 6 bases of the junction left unmatched. CDR1 is SGHNT, CDR2 YYREEE, per germline (reference sequence). The chain is built from TRBV5-4 and TRBJ2-5, with 9 positions matching TRBD1. Sequencing was carried out using peripheral blood. This receptor was identified in a human donor in a cohort sampled during active COVID-19. The CDR3 DNA sequence: TGTGCCAGCAGCCCACCGGGACAGGGTCAAGAGACCCAGTACTTC. This sequence encodes CASSPPGQGQETQYF.